What follows is one TCR beta chain and its context. The target of this receptor is not known. Base qualities are missing; no much larger clone stands one base away. Each collaborating institution followed its own protocols to collect whole blood in K2EDTA tubes. For TCRbeta analysis, collaborator samples were shipped as frozen whole blood, as isolated PBMCs, or as DNA extracted from either sample type. The immunoSEQ Assay, a bias-controlled multiplex PCR, was used to amplify TCRbeta CDR3 regions from genomic DNA. The paper's processing steps were these. The number of nucleated cells in each sample was estimated from the amplification of reference gene primers within the assay. To quantify the absolute abundance of each unique TCRbeta CDR3 rearrangement, sequence reads were collapsed and filtered. Productive Simpson clonality was computed per sample as the square root of Simpson's diversity index over productive rearrangements. TCRdb mirrors the immuneACCESS table, restricted to in-frame sequences. Some clones are absent from its copies; in checked studies, under half trace to an unresolved V gene, and the reason for the others is unknown. D and trimming come from the DNA, and the V and J calls and clone size come from that table. This sample is represented by more than 200,000 clones; around 80% of them were singletons. The top ten hold less than 11% of the sample.

The data derive from a study of blood T cell repertoires in COVID-19 (dated by TCRdb to about 2020). In terms of the full investigation: Collaborator samples came from the United States, Italy and Spain and covered acute and convalescent phases of COVID-19. HLA class I and class II types, where available, came from metadata supplied by the sample provider rather than from assay-based typing. A de-identified subject ID, COVID-19 status, age in years and sex were almost always included in the sample metadata. A freely available public database, intended as a resource for researchers studying the immune response to SARS-CoV-2, is where the repertoires were released. The prospective study material was composed of cDNA or gDNA derived from T cells, B-cell-depleted T cells, or PBMCs. The samples were drawn from two sources: the first 160 participants of the ongoing ImmuneRACE study, and 1,000 to 1,500 subjects contributed by 6 global collaborators. Subjects who had been exposed to COVID-19, were actively infected with it, or had recovered from it provided the deeply sampled blood TCRbeta repertoires that made up the dataset. General findings and caveats noted by the study authors: The quantity of clinical and demographic metadata differed by source and by participant and was supplied without curation.

From a lookup of the germline V gene, CDR1 and CDR2 are SGHTA and FQGNSA. From the cysteine through the phenylalanine, the CDR3 covers 15 amino acids. Only the CDR3 part of the read is kept: 45 bases, read in frame from the first base. V and J lose 4 bases and 0 bases, and a span of 13 bases separates them. Rearrangement joined TRBV7-2 to TRBJ2-7, with a weak D call of TRBD1 (6 bases match). Sequenced: peripheral blood. This sequence originates from a woman over 75 with acute or convalescent COVID-19. CDR3 protein: CASSSPGHNSYEQYF. DNA sequence: TGTGCCAGCAGCTCTCCGGGACATAACTCCTACGAGCAGTACTTC.